This paragraph reports one T cell receptor beta chain. The V and J ends lost 4 bases and 3 bases respectively, with 12 bases between them. The CDR3 extends over 14 amino acids. From germline, CDR1 is MNHEY and CDR2 SMNVEV (reference sequence). This entry comes from a study of blood T cell repertoires in COVID-19. Study details: Italy, Spain and the United States were the sources of the convalescent and acute COVID-19 samples.

This table comes from immunoSEQ multiplex PCR, and its TCRdb copy is limited to in-frame clones, with some not included. The sample has roughly 220,000 clones, roughly 90% seen once. Sequenced sample: PBMCs or T cells enriched from blood (not recorded which). The J gene is TRBJ1-2, the V gene TRBV27; D is undetermined. The source is a man under 40 who had been exposed to COVID-19. CDR3 in DNA: TGTGCCAGCAGTTCGGAGGCCTTGGACTATGGCTACACCTTC. Amino acids: CASSSEALDYGYTF.